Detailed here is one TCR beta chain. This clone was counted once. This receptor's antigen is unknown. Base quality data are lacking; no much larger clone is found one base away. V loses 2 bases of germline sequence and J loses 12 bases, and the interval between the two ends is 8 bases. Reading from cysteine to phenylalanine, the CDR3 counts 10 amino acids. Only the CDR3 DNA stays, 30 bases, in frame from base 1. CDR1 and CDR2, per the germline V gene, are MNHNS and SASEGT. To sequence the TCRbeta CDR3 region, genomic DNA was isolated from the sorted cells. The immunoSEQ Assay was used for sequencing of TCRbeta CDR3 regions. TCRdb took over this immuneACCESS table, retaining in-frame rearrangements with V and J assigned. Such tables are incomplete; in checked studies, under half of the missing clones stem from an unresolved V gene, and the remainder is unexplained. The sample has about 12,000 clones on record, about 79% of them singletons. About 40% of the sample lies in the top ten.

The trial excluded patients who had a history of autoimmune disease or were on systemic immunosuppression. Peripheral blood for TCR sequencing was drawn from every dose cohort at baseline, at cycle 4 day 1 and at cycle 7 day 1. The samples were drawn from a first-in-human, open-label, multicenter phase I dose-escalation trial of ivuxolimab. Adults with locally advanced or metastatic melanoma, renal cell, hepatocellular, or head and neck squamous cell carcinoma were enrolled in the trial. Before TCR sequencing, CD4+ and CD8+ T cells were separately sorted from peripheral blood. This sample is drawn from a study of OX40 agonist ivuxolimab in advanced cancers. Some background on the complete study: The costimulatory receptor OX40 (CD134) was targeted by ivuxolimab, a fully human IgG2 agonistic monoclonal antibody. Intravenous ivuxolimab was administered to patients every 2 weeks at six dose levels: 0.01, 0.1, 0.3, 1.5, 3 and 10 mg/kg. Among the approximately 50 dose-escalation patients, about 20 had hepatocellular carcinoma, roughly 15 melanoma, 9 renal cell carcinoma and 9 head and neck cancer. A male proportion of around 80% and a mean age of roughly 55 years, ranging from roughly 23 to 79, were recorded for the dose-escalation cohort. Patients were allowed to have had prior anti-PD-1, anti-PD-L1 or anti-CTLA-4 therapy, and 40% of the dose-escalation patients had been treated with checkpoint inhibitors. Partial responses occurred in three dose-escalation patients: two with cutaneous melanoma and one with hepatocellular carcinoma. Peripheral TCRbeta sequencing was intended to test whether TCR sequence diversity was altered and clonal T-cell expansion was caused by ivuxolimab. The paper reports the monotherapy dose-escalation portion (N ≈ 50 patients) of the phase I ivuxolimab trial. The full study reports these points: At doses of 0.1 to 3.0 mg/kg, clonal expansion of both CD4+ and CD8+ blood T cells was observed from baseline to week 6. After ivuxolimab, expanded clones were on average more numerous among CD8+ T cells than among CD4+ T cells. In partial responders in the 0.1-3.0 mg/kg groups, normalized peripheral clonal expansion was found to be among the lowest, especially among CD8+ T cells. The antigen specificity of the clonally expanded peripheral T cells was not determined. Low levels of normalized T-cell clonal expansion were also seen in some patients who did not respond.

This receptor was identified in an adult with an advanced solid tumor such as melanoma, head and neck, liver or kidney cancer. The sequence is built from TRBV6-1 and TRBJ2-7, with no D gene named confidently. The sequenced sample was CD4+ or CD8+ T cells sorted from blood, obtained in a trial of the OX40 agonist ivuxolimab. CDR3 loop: CASSERAPYF. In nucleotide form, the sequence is TGTGCCAGCAGTGAACGGGCTCCGTACTTC.